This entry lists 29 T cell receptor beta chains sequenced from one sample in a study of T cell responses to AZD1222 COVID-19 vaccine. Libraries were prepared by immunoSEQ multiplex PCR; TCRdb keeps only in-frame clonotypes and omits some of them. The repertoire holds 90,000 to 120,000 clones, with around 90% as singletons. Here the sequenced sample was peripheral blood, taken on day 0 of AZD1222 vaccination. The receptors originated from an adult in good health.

The CDR3 spells CASSSLPRQGTDTQYF. The CDR3 nucleotides are TGTGCCAGCTCATCCCTCCCGAGACAGGGCACAGATACGCAGTATTTT. V and J are TRBV18 and TRBJ2-3; weak D call: TRBD1 (6 bases). Trimming removed 5 bases at V and 1 base at J, with 16 bases between. The germline gives CDR1 KGHSH, CDR2 LQKENI. The CDR3 is 16 amino acids.

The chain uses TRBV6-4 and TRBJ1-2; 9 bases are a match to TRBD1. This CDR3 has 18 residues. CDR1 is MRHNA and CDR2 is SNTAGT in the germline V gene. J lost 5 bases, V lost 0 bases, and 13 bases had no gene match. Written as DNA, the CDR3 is TGTGCCAGCAGTGACTCGAAGTCCCCGGGACAGGGATCGTATGGCTACACCTTC. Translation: CASSDSKSPGQGSYGYTF.

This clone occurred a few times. The DNA of the CDR3 is TGTGCCAGCAGTGAACGAGGGGATATCAGTCAGCCCCAGCATTTT. Protein sequence: CASSERGDISQPQHF. The chain carries TRBV6-1 and TRBJ1-5; possible D gene TRBD1, 5 bases. Germline V gene sequence: CDR1 MNHNS, CDR2 SASEGT. This CDR3 contains 15 residues. V lost 2 bases and J 6 bases, leaving 14 bases between the germline ends.

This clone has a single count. The CDR3 sequence: CASSPGTGRLNTEAFF. The CDR3 nucleotides are TGTGCCAGCAGCCCAGGGACAGGGAGGTTGAACACTGAAGCTTTCTTT. The chain has TRBV6-2 or TRBV6-3 and TRBJ1-1; 9 nucleotides match TRBD1. The CDR3 has 16 residues. CDR1 MNHEY and CDR2 SVGEGT come from the germline V gene. J gave up 0 bases and V 6 bases, and 8 bases lay outside the gene matches.

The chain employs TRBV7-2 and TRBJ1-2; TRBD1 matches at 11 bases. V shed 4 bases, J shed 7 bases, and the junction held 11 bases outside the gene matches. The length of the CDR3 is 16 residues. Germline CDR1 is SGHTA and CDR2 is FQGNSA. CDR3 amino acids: CASSSGRTGGLGGYTF. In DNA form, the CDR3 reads TGTGCCAGCAGCTCCGGCCGGACAGGGGGCTTGGGTGGCTACACCTTC.

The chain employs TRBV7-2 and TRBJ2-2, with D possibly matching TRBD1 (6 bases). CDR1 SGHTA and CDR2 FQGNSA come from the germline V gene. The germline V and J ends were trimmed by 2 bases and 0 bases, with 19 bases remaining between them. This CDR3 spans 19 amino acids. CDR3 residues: CASSLRNRAAFSNTGELFF. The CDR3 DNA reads TGTGCCAGCAGCTTACGTAACAGGGCGGCTTTTTCGAACACCGGGGAGCTGTTTTTT.

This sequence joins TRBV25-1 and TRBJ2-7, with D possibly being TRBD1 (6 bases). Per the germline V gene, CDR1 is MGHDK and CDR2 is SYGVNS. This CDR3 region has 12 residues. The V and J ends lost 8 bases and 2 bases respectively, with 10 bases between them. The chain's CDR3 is CASQGHPYEQYF. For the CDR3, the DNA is TGTGCCAGCCAGGGACATCCCTACGAGCAGTACTTC.

The CDR3 sequence is CASSEAYRDYPRGEQFF. In nucleotides, the CDR3 is TGTGCCAGCAGTGAAGCCTACCGGGACTACCCGAGGGGTGAGCAGTTCTTC. The gene calls are TRBV6-1 and TRBJ2-1; 7 bases match TRBD2. Looked up from germline, CDR1 is MNHNS and CDR2 is SASEGT. This CDR3 contains 17 residues. The V segment lost 0 bases and the J segment 9 bases; nucleotides outside the gene matches: 14.

For the CDR3, the DNA is TGTGCCAGCAGCCCAACAGGGGCAACTAATGAAAAACTGTTTTTT. Its translation is CASSPTGATNEKLFF. The genes are TRBV7-9 and TRBJ1-4; 7 bases map to TRBD1. V dropped 5 bases and J dropped 0; count of bases not matched to a gene: 3. The germline V gene encodes CDR1 SEHNR and CDR2 FQNEAQ (reference sequence). This CDR3 comprises 15 residues.

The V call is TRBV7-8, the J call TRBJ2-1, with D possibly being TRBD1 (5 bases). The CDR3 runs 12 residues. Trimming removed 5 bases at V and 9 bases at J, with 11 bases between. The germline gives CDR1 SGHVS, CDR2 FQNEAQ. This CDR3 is CASSTTVAEQFF. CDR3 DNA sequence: TGTGCCAGCAGCACGACAGTGGCTGAGCAGTTCTTC.

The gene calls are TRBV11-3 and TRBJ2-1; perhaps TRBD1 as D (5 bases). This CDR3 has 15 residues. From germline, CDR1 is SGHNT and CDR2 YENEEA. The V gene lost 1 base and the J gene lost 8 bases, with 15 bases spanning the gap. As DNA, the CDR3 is TGTGCCAGCAGCTTAGGGGCAGGGTACGTCGATGAGCAGTTCTTC. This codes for CASSLGAGYVDEQFF.

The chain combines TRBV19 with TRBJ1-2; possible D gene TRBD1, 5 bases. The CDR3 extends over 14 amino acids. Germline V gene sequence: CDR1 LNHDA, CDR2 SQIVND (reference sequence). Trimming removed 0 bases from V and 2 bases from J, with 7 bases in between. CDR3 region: CASSIDTGNYGYTF. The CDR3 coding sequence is TGTGCCAGTAGTATAGATACAGGCAACTATGGCTACACCTTC.

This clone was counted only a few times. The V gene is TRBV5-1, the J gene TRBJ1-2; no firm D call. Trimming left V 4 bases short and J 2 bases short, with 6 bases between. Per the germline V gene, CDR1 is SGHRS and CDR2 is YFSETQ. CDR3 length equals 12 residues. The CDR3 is CASSLDNYGYTF. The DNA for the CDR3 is TGCGCCAGCAGCCTAGACAACTATGGCTACACCTTC.

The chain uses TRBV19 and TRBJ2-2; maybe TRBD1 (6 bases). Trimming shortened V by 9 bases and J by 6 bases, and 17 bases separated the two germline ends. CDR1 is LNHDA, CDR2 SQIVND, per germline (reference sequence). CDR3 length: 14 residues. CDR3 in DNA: TGTGCCAGCCGGCCACAGGGTTTCGCCGGGGAGCTGTTTTTT. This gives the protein CASRPQGFAGELFF.

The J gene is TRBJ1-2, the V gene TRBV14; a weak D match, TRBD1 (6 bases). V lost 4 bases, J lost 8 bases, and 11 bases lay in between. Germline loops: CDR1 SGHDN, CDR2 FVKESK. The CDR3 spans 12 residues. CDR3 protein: CASSLGQYGYTF. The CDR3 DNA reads TGTGCCAGCAGCCTCGGACAGTACGGCTACACCTTC.

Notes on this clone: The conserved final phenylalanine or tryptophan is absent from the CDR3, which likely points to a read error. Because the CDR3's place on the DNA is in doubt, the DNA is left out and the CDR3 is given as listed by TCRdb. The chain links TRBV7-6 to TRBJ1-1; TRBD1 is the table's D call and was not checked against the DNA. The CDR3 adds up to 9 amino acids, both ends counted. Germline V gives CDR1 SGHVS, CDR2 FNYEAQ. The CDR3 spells CASSLGKGH.

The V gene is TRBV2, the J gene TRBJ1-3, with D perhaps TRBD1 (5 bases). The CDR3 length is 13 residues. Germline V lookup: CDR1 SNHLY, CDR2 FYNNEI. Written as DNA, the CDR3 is TGTGCAAGGGAGGGGAGCTCTGGAAACACCATATATTTT. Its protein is CAREGSSGNTIYF.

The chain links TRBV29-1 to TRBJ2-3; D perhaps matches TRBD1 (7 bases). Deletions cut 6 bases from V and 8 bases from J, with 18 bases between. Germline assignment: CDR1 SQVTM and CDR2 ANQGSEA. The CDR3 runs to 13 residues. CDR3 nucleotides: TGCAGCGTCTATACAGGGGCCGGGAGTACGCAGTATTTT. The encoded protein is CSVYTGAGSTQYF.

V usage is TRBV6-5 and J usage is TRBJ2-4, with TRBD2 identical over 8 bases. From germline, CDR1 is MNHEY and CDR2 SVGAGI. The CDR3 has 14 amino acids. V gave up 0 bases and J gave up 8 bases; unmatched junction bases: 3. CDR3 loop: CASSYSGGVDIQYF. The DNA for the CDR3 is TGTGCCAGCAGTTACTCCGGGGGGGTGGACATTCAGTACTTC.

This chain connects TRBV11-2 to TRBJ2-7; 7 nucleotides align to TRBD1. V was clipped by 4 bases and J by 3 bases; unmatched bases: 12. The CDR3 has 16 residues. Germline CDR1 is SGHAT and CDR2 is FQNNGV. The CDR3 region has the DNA TGTGCCAGCAGCTACACGCGGACAGGCACTAACTACGAGCAGTACTTC. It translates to CASSYTRTGTNYEQYF.

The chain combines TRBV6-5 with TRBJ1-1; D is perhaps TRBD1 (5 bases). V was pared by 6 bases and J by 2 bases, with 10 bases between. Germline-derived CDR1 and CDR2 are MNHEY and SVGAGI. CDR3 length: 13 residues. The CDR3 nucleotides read TGTGCCAGCAGCTTCAGGGTAAACACTGAAGCTTTCTTT. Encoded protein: CASSFRVNTEAFF.

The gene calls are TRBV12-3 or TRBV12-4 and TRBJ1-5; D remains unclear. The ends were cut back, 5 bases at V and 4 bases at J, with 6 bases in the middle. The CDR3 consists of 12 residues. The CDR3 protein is CASSTGNQPQHF. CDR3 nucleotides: TGTGCCAGCAGTACGGGGAATCAGCCCCAGCATTTT.

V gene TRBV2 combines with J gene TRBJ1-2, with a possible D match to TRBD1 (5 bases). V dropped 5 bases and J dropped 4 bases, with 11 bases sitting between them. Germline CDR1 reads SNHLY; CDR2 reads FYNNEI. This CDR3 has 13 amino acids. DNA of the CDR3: TGTGCCAGCAGTTTTACAGGATCCTATGGCTACACCTTC. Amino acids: CASSFTGSYGYTF.

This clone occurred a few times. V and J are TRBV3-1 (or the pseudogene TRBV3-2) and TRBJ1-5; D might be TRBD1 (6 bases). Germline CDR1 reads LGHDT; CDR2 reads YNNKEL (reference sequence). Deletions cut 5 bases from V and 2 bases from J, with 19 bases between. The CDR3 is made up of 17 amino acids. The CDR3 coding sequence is TGTGCCAGCAGCGATGGACAGCCCTATAGTGGCAATCAGCCCCAGCATTTT. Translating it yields CASSDGQPYSGNQPQHF.

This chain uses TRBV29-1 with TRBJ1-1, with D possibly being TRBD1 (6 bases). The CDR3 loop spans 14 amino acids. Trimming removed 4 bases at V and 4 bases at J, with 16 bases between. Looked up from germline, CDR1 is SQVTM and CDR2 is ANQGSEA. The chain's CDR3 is CSVVSGALGTEAFF. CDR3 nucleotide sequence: TGCAGCGTTGTGTCAGGGGCGCTGGGCACTGAAGCTTTCTTT.

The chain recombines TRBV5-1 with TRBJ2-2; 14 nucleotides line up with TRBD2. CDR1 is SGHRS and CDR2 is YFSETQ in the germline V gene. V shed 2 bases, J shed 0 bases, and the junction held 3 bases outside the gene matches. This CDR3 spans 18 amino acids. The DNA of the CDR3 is TGCGCCAGCAGCTTTACGACTAGCGGGGGGGCGAACACCGGGGAGCTGTTTTTT. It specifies CASSFTTSGGANTGELFF.

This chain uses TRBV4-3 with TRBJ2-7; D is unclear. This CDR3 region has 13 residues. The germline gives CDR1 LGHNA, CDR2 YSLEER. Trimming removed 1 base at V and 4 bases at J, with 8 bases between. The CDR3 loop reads CASSQGLKYEQYF. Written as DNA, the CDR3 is TGCGCCAGCAGCCAAGGACTGAAATACGAGCAGTACTTC.

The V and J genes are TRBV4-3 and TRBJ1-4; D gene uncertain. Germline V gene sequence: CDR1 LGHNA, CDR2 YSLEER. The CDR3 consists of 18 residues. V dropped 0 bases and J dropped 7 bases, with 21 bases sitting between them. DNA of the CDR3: TGCGCCAGCAGCCAAGACCCCTCCTCCCCGGAGTCTCGTGAAAAACTGTTTTTT. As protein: CASSQDPSSPESREKLFF.

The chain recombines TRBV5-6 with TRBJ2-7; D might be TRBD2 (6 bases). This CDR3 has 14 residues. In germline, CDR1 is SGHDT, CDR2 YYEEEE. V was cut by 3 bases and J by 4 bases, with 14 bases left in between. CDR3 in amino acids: CASSYGTRQYEQYF. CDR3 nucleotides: TGTGCCAGCAGCTACGGGACTCGACAATACGAGCAGTACTTC. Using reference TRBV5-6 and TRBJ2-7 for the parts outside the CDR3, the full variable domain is DAGVTQSPTHLIKTRGQQVTLRCSPKSGHDTVSWYQQALGQGPQFIFQYYEEEERQRGNFPDRFSGHQFPNYSSELNVNALLLGDSALYLCASSYGTRQYEQYFGPGTRLTVT.